This T cell receptor beta chain was found in a study of cytomegalovirus exposure and HLA in healthy donors. Overall study: Some 180 million T cells yielded roughly 120 million unique TCR beta sequences in earlier analysis.

Study-level results: Most likely, a cluster of highly shared sequence variants arose as a sequencing artifact. Prior analysis indicated that the majority of TCR beta V segments exhibited productivity approximately 90% or approximately 30% of the time.

In regard to this clone: The antigen is undetermined.

13 Jbeta primers and 60 Vbeta primers were used for the PCR. Original processing methods: As a later analysis found, there were about 80 million unique TCR beta chains, of which about 10 million were shared. Repertoires were generated with immunoSEQ multiplex PCR, while TCRdb's copy carries only in-frame clones and drops some. V and J calls and clone size follow that table, whereas D and trimming were derived from the DNA. Altogether approximately 180,000 clones are present, 80% to 90% being singletons, with the ten largest covering about 4.9%. The clonotype comes from a girl under 18 in good health and CMV-seropositive. The sequencing input was PBMCs.

This chain's CDR3 is CASGGGRTYNEQFF. CDR3 in DNA: TGTGCCAGCGGGGGGGGGAGGACCTACAATGAGCAGTTCTTC. This sequence joins TRBV27 and TRBJ2-1, with TRBD2 identical over 7 bases. There are 14 residues in the CDR3. From germline, CDR1 is MNHEY and CDR2 SMNVEV (reference sequence). Germline trimming cut 8 bases from V and 2 bases from J; bases unmatched to any gene: 6.